This T cell receptor (beta chain) is drawn from a study of shared clonotypes between healthy human individuals. The method was immunoSEQ multiplex PCR; TCRdb's version includes in-frame clones alone and lacks a portion of them. The sample yields some 2,500,000 clones, more than 85% seen once. The source is a man aged 18 to 30 in good health. Some clones in this sample may be carry-over from other donors' samples. The sample was naive CD4+ T cells from PBMCs. Subset given: CD45RA+ positively selected.

The CDR3 sequence: CASSLGTISSYEQYF. In DNA form, the CDR3 reads TGTGCCAGCAGCTTAGGGACCATCTCGTCCTACGAGCAGTACTTC. The V gene is TRBV11-2, the J gene TRBJ2-7, with D hard to call. The CDR3 has 15 residues. The germline V gene encodes CDR1 SGHAT and CDR2 FQNNGV. The V and J ends lost 1 base and 1 base respectively, with 11 bases between them.